There are a few counts of the clone carrying this T cell receptor (beta chain). As yet, its antigen is unknown. This sample was taken from a study of blood T cells in healthy people across ages. The use of a sample-barcoded 5' primer and a J-beta primer mix characterized a second PCR of about 7 to 12 cycles. TCRdb re-derived calls from the 5' RACE reads in MiXCR, one entry per CDR3 protein. This sample has 1.5 million to 2 million distinct CDR3 sequences; roughly 50% occur once, and the top ten carry 2% to 2.5%. The CDR3 loop spans 16 amino acids. Trimming cost V 5 bases and J 8 bases; bases outside gene matches: 10. Germline V CDR1 and CDR2: MNHNY, SVGAGI (reference sequence). Donors ranged from 6 to 90 years old and were healthy Caucasians in Russia. Findings and caveats of the study: The fall in TCR beta diversity per million T cells was roughly linear with age. As naive T cell percentage varied, TCR beta diversity correlated strongly with it. When set beside aged donors, long-lived donors presented more naive CD4+ cells and higher diversity.

The V call is TRBV6-6, the J call TRBJ2-1, with 12 bases lining up with TRBD2. This TCR was recovered from a woman between 40 and 50 years old in good health. The sequencing input was blood. The CDR3 coding sequence is TGTGCCAGCAGTGAGCTCCTAGCGGGGGGGCCGCATGAGCAGTTCTTC. It codes for CASSELLAGGPHEQFF.